Following are 21 T cell receptor beta chains from one sample sequenced in a study of T cell responses to AZD1222 COVID-19 vaccine. Using immunoSEQ multiplex PCR, the repertoire was profiled, and TCRdb retains in-frame clones only, with some absent. The sample has more than 95,000 clones; approximately 89% are singletons. This material consisted of peripheral blood, taken on day 0 of AZD1222 vaccination. These receptors all come from an adult in good health.

This chain joins TRBV28 and TRBJ1-2, with 7 bases identical to TRBD1. Per germline, CDR1 MDHEN and CDR2 SYDVKM. J was trimmed by 2 bases and V by 3 bases; bases with no gene match: 3. The CDR3 length is 14 residues. CDR3 in amino acids: CASSFGTENYGYTF. Written as DNA, the CDR3 is TGTGCCAGCAGTTTCGGGACAGAGAACTATGGCTACACCTTC.

V is TRBV11-3 and J is TRBJ2-3; no clear D gene. V dropped 1 base and J dropped 6 bases, with 5 bases sitting between them. The CDR3 sequence is 12 residues long. Germline loops: CDR1 SGHNT, CDR2 YENEEA. CDR3 bases: TGTGCCAGCAGCTTAGGACCCGATACGCAGTATTTT. Its protein is CASSLGPDTQYF.

This chain uses TRBV28 with TRBJ1-5; D is unresolved. The CDR3 spans 17 residues. Germline V gene data show CDR1 as MDHEN and CDR2 as SYDVKM. V was pared by 2 bases and J by 0 bases, with 14 bases between. The CDR3 protein is CASSLDQSGDSNQPQHF. In nucleotides, the CDR3 is TGTGCCAGCAGTTTAGACCAATCAGGAGATAGCAATCAGCCCCAGCATTTT.

This sequence joins TRBV19 and TRBJ1-1; 7 positions match TRBD1. This CDR3 comprises 15 residues. Per germline, CDR1 LNHDA and CDR2 SQIVND (reference sequence). Losses at the gene ends were 5 bases for V and 6 bases for J; bases not matched to a gene: 12. CDR3 amino acids: CASSFTRAGQSEAFF. The CDR3 nucleotides read TGTGCCAGTAGTTTCACTAGGGCGGGACAGTCTGAAGCTTTCTTT.

This clone was observed a handful of times. The CDR3 bases are TGTGCCACCAGCAGAGTAGGACAGGGGGCTAGGACTGAAGCTTTCTTT. Translation gives CATSRVGQGARTEAFF. The V call is TRBV15, the J call TRBJ1-1; TRBD1 aligns across 11 bases. J lost 5 bases, V lost 1 base, and 6 bases had no gene match. This CDR3 is built from 16 residues. Germline assignment: CDR1 LNHNV and CDR2 YYDKDF (reference sequence).

V is TRBV5-6 and J is TRBJ2-7, with TRBD1 matching 10 bases. The CDR3 consists of 16 residues. The V segment lost 5 bases and the J segment 0 bases; nucleotides outside the gene matches: 8. CDR1 is SGHDT, CDR2 YYEEEE, per germline. CDR3 nucleotides: TGTGCCAGCAGGGTCGACAGGGGGCTTAACTCCTACGAGCAGTACTTC. This gives the protein CASRVDRGLNSYEQYF.

The CDR3 coding sequence is TGTGCCAGCAGCTCCCTTGGGGGGGGTGGAGAGACCCAGTACTTC. Translating gives CASSSLGGGGETQYF. The chain carries TRBV7-8 and TRBJ2-5; 7 bases line up with TRBD2. This CDR3 region has 15 residues. Germline CDR1 reads SGHVS; CDR2 reads FQNEAQ. V dropped 4 bases and J dropped 4; count of bases not matched to a gene: 9. The full variable domain, in which reference TRBV7-8 and TRBJ2-5 provide the parts outside the CDR3, is GAGVSQSPRYKVAKRGQDVALRCDPISGHVSLFWYQQALGQGPEFLTYFQNEAQLDKSGLPSDRFFAERPEGSVSTLKIQRTQQEDSAVYLCASSSLGGGGETQYFGPGTRLLVL.

The genes are TRBV27 and TRBJ1-5; no firm D call. CDR3 length: 15 amino acids. V lost 0 bases, J lost 7 bases, and 13 bases lay in between. Germline V gene data show CDR1 as MNHEY and CDR2 as SMNVEV (reference sequence). CDR3 sequence: CASSLSLTLGQPQHF. In DNA form, the CDR3 reads TGTGCCAGCAGTTTATCTTTGACGCTGGGCCAGCCCCAGCATTTT.

The chain has TRBV7-9 and TRBJ1-4; D perhaps matches TRBD1 (6 bases). This CDR3 is built from 13 residues. The V end was cut by 3 bases, the J end by 8 bases, with 10 bases between. The germline CDR1 and CDR2 sequences are SEHNR and FQNEAQ (reference sequence). In DNA form, the CDR3 reads TGTGCCAGCAGCTTCGGGGGGCGAGAAAAACTGTTTTTT. Its protein is CASSFGGREKLFF.

The chain carries TRBV19 and TRBJ1-5; TRBD1 agrees at 7 bases. The trim removed 6 bases at V and 0 bases at J, leaving 5 bases unmatched. This CDR3 contains 15 residues. Germline CDR1 LNHDA, CDR2 SQIVND (reference sequence). The CDR3 sequence is CASSPWTGSNQPQHF. The CDR3 DNA sequence: TGTGCCAGTAGCCCCTGGACAGGTAGCAATCAGCCCCAGCATTTT.

This chain uses TRBV7-2 with TRBJ2-1; the D gene is possibly TRBD1 (5 bases). The CDR3 contains 14 residues. Deletions cut 7 bases from V and 6 bases from J, with 16 bases between. Germline CDR1 reads SGHTA; CDR2 reads FQGNSA. The CDR3 DNA is TGTGCCAGCACCCCCGTCACAGGCCGCAATGAGCAGTTCTTC. This codes for CASTPVTGRNEQFF.

This chain links TRBV9 with TRBJ1-3; no clear D. This CDR3 has 17 residues. From germline, CDR1 is SGDLS and CDR2 YYNGEE. Trimming took off 4 bases at V and 0 bases at J, with 17 bases between the two ends. In DNA, the CDR3 is TGTGCCAGCAGCTCCCCGACTTCCCGAAACTCTGGAAACACCATATATTTT. It translates to CASSSPTSRNSGNTIYF. The entire variable domain, with the rest obtained from reference TRBV9 and TRBJ1-3, is as follows: DSGVTQTPKHLITATGQRVTLRCSPRSGDLSVYWYQQSLDQGLQFLIQYYNGEERAKGNILERFSAQQFPDLHSELNLSSLELGDSALYFCASSSPTSRNSGNTIYFGEGSWLTVV.

The V and J genes are TRBV18 and TRBJ1-4, with TRBD1 as a possible D gene (6 bases). There are 16 residues in the CDR3. The V gene's germline CDR1 is KGHSH and CDR2 LQKENI. Trimming stripped 3 bases from V and 7 bases from J, with 18 bases between. CDR3 region: CASSPFLNRESEKLFF. For the CDR3, the DNA is TGTGCCAGCTCACCTTTTTTGAACAGGGAAAGTGAAAAACTGTTTTTT. Full variable domain (outside the CDR3, taken from reference TRBV18 and TRBJ1-4): NAGVMQNPRHLVRRRGQEARLRCSPMKGHSHVYWYRQLPEEGLKFMVYLQKENIIDESGMPKERFSAEFPKEGPSILRIQQVVRGDSAAYFCASSPFLNRESEKLFFGSGTQLSVL.

J is TRBJ1-1 and V is TRBV2; D remains unclear. Deletions cut 6 bases from V and 6 bases from J, with 11 bases between. The CDR3 is made up of 12 amino acids. Germline CDR1 SNHLY, CDR2 FYNNEI. The DNA of the CDR3 is TGTGCCAGCAGCCCCAATAGGGCTGAAGCTTTCTTT. Its protein is CASSPNRAEAFF.

The chain combines TRBV9 with TRBJ2-5; D perhaps matches TRBD2 (6 bases). Looked up from germline, CDR1 is SGDLS and CDR2 is YYNGEE. Trimming took off 3 bases at V and 0 bases at J, with 9 bases between the two ends. The CDR3 length is 14 residues. CDR3 nucleotide sequence: TGTGCCAGCAGCGCCCGGACTAACCAAGAGACCCAGTACTTC. It yields the protein CASSARTNQETQYF.

The rearrangement links TRBV27 to TRBJ2-7; the D gene is possibly TRBD2 (7 bases). CDR1 is MNHEY, CDR2 SMNVEV, per germline (reference sequence). Trimming left V 5 bases short and J 5 bases short, with 19 bases between. The CDR3 spans 15 residues. In DNA form, the CDR3 reads TGTGCCAGCAGTGTTGGTGGGGGGGCGGTGAACGAGCAGTACTTC. Encoded protein: CASSVGGGAVNEQYF.

This sequence joins TRBV3-1 (or the pseudogene TRBV3-2) and TRBJ2-3; a possible D gene is TRBD1 (6 bases). Germline CDR1 LGHDT, CDR2 YNNKEL (reference sequence). This CDR3 comprises 14 residues. V was trimmed by 1 base and J by 5 bases, leaving 10 bases between them. Here the CDR3 reads CASSQGGPVDTQYF. CDR3 sequence (DNA): TGTGCCAGCAGCCAAGGGGGGCCGGTAGATACGCAGTATTTT.

The chain is built from TRBV5-1 and TRBJ1-1; tentatively, D is TRBD1 (5 bases). Germline V gene lookup returns CDR1 SGHRS and CDR2 YFSETQ. Trimming stripped 0 bases from V and 3 bases from J, with 12 bases between. This CDR3 is 15 amino acids long. The CDR3 spells CASSLDPGEDTEAFF. CDR3 nucleotides: TGCGCCAGCAGCTTGGACCCGGGGGAGGACACTGAAGCTTTCTTT.

The chain carries TRBV5-6 and TRBJ1-4, with 8 bases identical to TRBD1. The trim removed 0 bases at V and 1 base at J, leaving 2 bases unmatched. Germline assignment: CDR1 SGHDT and CDR2 YYEEEE. The CDR3 totals 16 residues. The CDR3 nucleotides read TGTGCCAGCAGCTTGGCAGGGGGCGGAACTAATGAAAAACTGTTTTTT. It translates to CASSLAGGGTNEKLFF.

This sequence joins TRBV28 and TRBJ1-2; 8 positions agree with TRBD1. Germline loops: CDR1 MDHEN, CDR2 SYDVKM. Trimming took 2 bases from V and 5 from J; bases not matched to a gene: 4. CDR3 length equals 14 residues. CDR3: CASSLGDRRYGYTF. The DNA for the CDR3 is TGTGCCAGCAGTTTAGGGGACAGGAGATATGGCTACACCTTC.

This chain's CDR3 is CASSEGAGTGSSPLHF. CDR3 nucleotide sequence: TGCGCCAGCAGTGAGGGGGCCGGGACAGGGAGTTCACCCCTCCACTTT. The chain uses TRBV10-2 and TRBJ1-6; 9 nucleotides align to TRBD1. This CDR3 is built from 16 residues. Germline lookup yields CDR1 WSHSY and CDR2 SAAADI. Trimming took 2 bases from V and 9 from J; bases not matched to a gene: 8.